Presented here are 25 T cell receptor beta chains from one specimen sequenced in a study of cytomegalovirus exposure and HLA in healthy donors. Researchers ran the PCR with 60 Vbeta and 13 Jbeta primers. The data were produced by immunoSEQ multiplex PCR, yet TCRdb's version contains in-frame clones alone and is incomplete. The table includes tens of thousands of clones, roughly 80% detected once. Material: PBMCs. Receptor source: a woman in her twenties or thirties in good health and CMV-seronegative.

The chain carries TRBV5-1 and TRBJ1-2; D not resolved. CDR3 size: 13 residues. Trimming cost V 4 bases and J 8 bases, with 15 bases left between them. Germline CDR1 and CDR2: SGHRS and YFSETQ. Here the CDR3 reads CASSAAGIEGYTF. For the CDR3, the DNA is TGCGCCAGCAGCGCGGCCGGTATTGAAGGCTACACCTTC.

CDR3 sequence reads: CASSPTGGGREPQHF. The CDR3 nucleotides read TGCGCCAGCAGCCCTACCGGGGGAGGGCGGGAGCCCCAGCATTTT. The rearrangement links TRBV4-1 to TRBJ1-5, with TRBD1 as a possible D gene (5 bases). The germline gives CDR1 MGHRA, CDR2 YSYEKL. V was cut by 4 bases and J by 8 bases, with 18 bases left in between. The CDR3 spans 15 residues.

This clone is a singleton in its sample. This chain uses TRBV4-3 with TRBJ1-2, with unresolved D. Germline CDR1 LGHNA, CDR2 YSLEER. Between the trimmed V and J ends, which lost 2 bases and 2 bases, there was a span of 9 bases. This CDR3 is built from 14 residues. The CDR3 nucleotides read TGCGCCAGCAGCCAAATGGGAGGGAACTATGGCTACACCTTC. Translating it yields CASSQMGGNYGYTF.

The J gene is TRBJ2-3, the V gene TRBV6-5; 11 nucleotides agree with TRBD2. The CDR3 consists of 14 residues. Trimming cost V 5 bases and J 3 bases; bases outside gene matches: 1. CDR1 is MNHEY and CDR2 is SVGAGI in the germline V gene. The CDR3 bases are TGTGCCAGCAGTCGACTAGCGGGAACAGATACGCAGTATTTT. It codes for CASSRLAGTDTQYF.

V usage is TRBV12-1 and J usage is TRBJ1-1; the D call TRBD1 from the table was never checked on the DNA. TRBV12-1 is marked as a pseudogene. The CDR3 has 18 amino acids. This CDR3 reads CASSFTTPYLDRDTEAFF. The CDR3 nucleotides read TGTGCCAGCAGCTTTACTACCCCGTACCTGGACAGGGACACTGAAGCTTTCTTT.

This sequence joins TRBV6-1 and TRBJ2-7; D perhaps matches TRBD1 (6 bases). The CDR3 spans 13 residues. Germline values: CDR1 MNHNS, CDR2 SASEGT. Trimming cost V 8 bases and J 5 bases, with 16 bases left between them. The CDR3 DNA reads TGTGCCAGCTCTACGACAGGTGGTAACGAGCAGTACGTC. Protein sequence: CASSTTGGNEQYV.

This chain uses TRBV11-2 with TRBJ1-1; D remains ambiguous. Deletions cut 1 base from V and 1 base from J, with 10 bases between. From germline, CDR1 is SGHAT and CDR2 FQNNGV. The CDR3 runs 15 residues. The CDR3 nucleotides read TGTGCCAGCAGCTTAGGACTACTGACGAACACTGAAGCTTTCTTT. Its protein is CASSLGLLTNTEAFF.

The V call is TRBV19, the J call TRBJ2-1, with TRBD2 matching 16 bases. This CDR3 has 20 residues. J gave up 7 bases and V 8 bases, and 20 bases lay outside the gene matches. Germline CDR1 is LNHDA and CDR2 is SQIVND (reference sequence). The CDR3 coding sequence is TGTGCCAGTGGGGACCGCCCGGGACTAGCGGGGGGGACCCGGGCGAATGAGCAGTTCTTC. Translation gives CASGDRPGLAGGTRANEQFF.

The sample holds a few counts of this clone. The chain has TRBV6-5 and TRBJ2-3; a possible D gene is TRBD1 (5 bases). This CDR3 region has 14 residues. CDR1 and CDR2 (germline): MNHEY, SVGAGI. Trimming stripped 2 bases from V and 5 bases from J, with 11 bases between. This chain's CDR3 is CASSYGADGDTQYF. CDR3 DNA sequence: TGTGCCAGCAGTTACGGGGCTGACGGAGATACGCAGTATTTT.

The chain has TRBV7-3 and TRBJ2-7; D is possibly TRBD1 (5 bases). The germline CDR1 and CDR2 sequences are SGHTA and FQGTGA. The CDR3 sequence is 14 residues long. V gave up 4 bases and J gave up 0 bases, with 10 bases separating them. The CDR3 loop reads CASSSHRSSYEQYV. The CDR3 DNA is TGTGCCAGCAGCTCCCACAGGAGCTCCTACGAGCAGTACGTC.

The chain employs TRBV18 and TRBJ1-4, with D possibly matching TRBD1 (5 bases). With 2 bases removed from V and 0 bases from J, the gap between germline ends came to 13 bases. Germline values: CDR1 KGHSH, CDR2 LQKENI. This CDR3 comprises 17 residues. This CDR3 reads CASSPYTGVATNEKLFF. As DNA, the CDR3 is TGTGCCAGCTCACCATATACGGGGGTTGCAACTAATGAAAAACTGTTTTTT.

The chain has TRBV19 and TRBJ1-4, with no clear D. Trimming removed 7 bases from V and 0 bases from J, with 18 bases in between. Germline V gene data show CDR1 as LNHDA and CDR2 as SQIVND (reference sequence). This CDR3 has 17 amino acids. The CDR3 reads CASKQNPSISTNEKLFF. In DNA form, the CDR3 reads TGTGCCAGTAAACAGAACCCCTCGATCTCAACTAATGAAAAACTGTTTTTT.

V is TRBV10-2 and J is TRBJ1-3; a possible D gene is TRBD1 (5 bases). Trimming took 2 bases from V and 4 from J, leaving 6 bases between them. The CDR3 consists of 13 residues. Germline CDR1 is WSHSY and CDR2 is SAAADI. The CDR3 loop is CASSENRGNTIYF. The CDR3 DNA sequence: TGCGCCAGCAGTGAGAACAGGGGAAACACCATATATTTT.

The J gene is TRBJ1-2, the V gene TRBV19, with D possibly being TRBD1 (5 bases). In germline, CDR1 is LNHDA, CDR2 SQIVND (reference sequence). Trimming took 1 base from V and 4 from J, leaving 10 bases between them. The CDR3 extends over 14 amino acids. The CDR3 nucleotides are TGTGCCAGTAGTATAGTAGGGGAAACCTATGGCTACACCTTC. It translates to CASSIVGETYGYTF.

The rearrangement links TRBV7-3 to TRBJ2-3; 7 bases are a match to TRBD1. The CDR3 is made up of 15 amino acids. Germline V gene sequence: CDR1 SGHTA, CDR2 FQGTGA. Trimming took 0 bases from V and 4 from J; bases not matched to a gene: 4. CDR3 sequence reads: CASSLTRQGADTQYF. The CDR3 nucleotides are TGTGCCAGCAGCTTAACCCGGCAGGGGGCAGATACGCAGTATTTT. Drawing the rest from reference TRBV7-3 and TRBJ2-3, the complete variable domain is GAGVSQTPSNKVTEKGKYVELRCDPISGHTALYWYRQSLGQGPEFLIYFQGTGAADDSGLPNDRFFAVRPEGSVSTLKIQRTERGDSAVYLCASSLTRQGADTQYFGPGTRLTVL.

This clone showed up just once. The V and J genes are TRBV7-3 and TRBJ1-1; TRBD1 matches 7 bases. Germline CDR1 SGHTA, CDR2 FQGTGA. Unmatched junction bases numbered 8, after V lost 2 bases and J lost 5 bases. CDR3 length: 15 residues. CDR3 in amino acids: CASSLVGQSGTEAFF. The CDR3 nucleotides are TGTGCCAGCAGCTTAGTGGGACAGTCGGGTACTGAAGCTTTCTTT.

This clone was seen just once. V is TRBV19 and J is TRBJ1-5; TRBD1 agrees at 7 bases. Germline trimming cut 1 base from V and 0 bases from J; bases unmatched to any gene: 6. This CDR3 spans 17 amino acids. Germline V lookup: CDR1 LNHDA, CDR2 SQIVND (reference sequence). The CDR3 loop reads CASSIGGGGYSNQPQHF. The DNA for the CDR3 is TGTGCCAGTAGTATAGGAGGAGGGGGCTATAGCAATCAGCCCCAGCATTTT.

The V gene is TRBV7-2, the J gene TRBJ2-3; 13 bases are shared with TRBD2. The germline gives CDR1 SGHTA, CDR2 FQGNSA. V was pared by 0 bases and J by 6 bases, with 6 bases of the junction left unmatched. The CDR3 runs 17 residues. Here the CDR3 DNA reads TGTGCCAGCAGCTTAGCGACTAGCGGGAGGCCGGGGGATACGCAGTATTTT. It is translated as CASSLATSGRPGDTQYF. Complete variable domain (other parts from reference TRBV7-2 and TRBJ2-3): GAGVSQSPSNKVTEKGKDVELRCDPISGHTALYWYRQSLGQGLEFLIYFQGNSAPDKSGLPSDRFSAERTGGSVSTLTIQRTQQEDSAVYLCASSLATSGRPGDTQYFGPGTRLTVL.

This clone was detected once. This chain uses TRBV4-1 with TRBJ2-7, with TRBD1 identical over 7 bases. The germline V gene has CDR1 MGHRA and CDR2 YSYEKL. This CDR3 has 14 residues. Germline trimming cut 5 bases from V and 3 bases from J; bases unmatched to any gene: 7. CDR3 loop: CASSARQGDYEQYF. CDR3 in DNA: TGCGCCAGCAGCGCGCGACAGGGTGACTACGAGCAGTACTTC.

V gene TRBV25-1 combines with J gene TRBJ2-1, with TRBD1 matching 9 bases. There are 15 residues in the CDR3. Germline V gives CDR1 MGHDK, CDR2 SYGVNS. With 3 bases clipped from V and 7 bases from J, the junction kept 7 bases outside the gene matches. CDR3 DNA: TGTGCCAGCAGTGACGACCGTGGACAGGGGAATGAGCAGTTCTTC. Translated, it gives CASSDDRGQGNEQFF.

J is TRBJ1-2 and V is TRBV7-9; D might be TRBD1 (6 bases). The CDR3 is made up of 16 amino acids. Germline assignment: CDR1 SEHNR and CDR2 FQNEAQ (reference sequence). The V end was cut by 5 bases, the J end by 7 bases, with 23 bases between. The CDR3 here is CASSAQRAGVISGYTF. Written as DNA, the CDR3 is TGTGCCAGCAGCGCCCAAAGGGCAGGGGTTATAAGTGGCTACACCTTC.

This clone was picked up one time. The chain combines TRBV30 with TRBJ2-1, with 11 bases fitting TRBD2. Looked up from germline, CDR1 is GTSNPN and CDR2 is SVGIG (reference sequence). The ends lost 0 bases at V and 8 bases at J; junction bases unmatched: 3. This CDR3 has 14 residues. The CDR3 DNA is TGTGCCTGGAGTGTTACTAGCGGGAGTTATGAGCAGTTCTTC. Amino acid sequence: CAWSVTSGSYEQFF.

This chain joins TRBV5-1 and TRBJ2-2; 8 bases line up with TRBD2. The CDR3 contains 16 residues. In germline, CDR1 is SGHRS, CDR2 YFSETQ. The J segment lost 1 base and the V segment lost 4 bases, leaving 6 bases of the junction unmatched. The CDR3 region is CASSSERGLNTGELFF. The CDR3 DNA reads TGCGCCAGCAGCAGCGAGCGGGGGTTGAACACCGGGGAGCTGTTTTTT.

The chain employs TRBV29-1 and TRBJ2-1; D unresolved. Trimming left V 8 bases short and J 12 bases short, with 17 bases between. The CDR3 totals 11 residues. Germline V gene sequence: CDR1 SQVTM, CDR2 ANQGSEA. CDR3 protein: CSFAPGDRQFF. As DNA, the CDR3 is TGCAGCTTCGCCCCGGGTGACCGGCAGTTCTTC.

This clone occurred a few times. The V and J genes are TRBV23-1 and TRBJ1-1, with 7 positions matching TRBD1. TRBV23-1 is assigned to the ORF class and has an uncertain function. The CDR3 runs 17 residues. Losses at the gene ends were 0 bases for V and 1 base for J; bases not matched to a gene: 8. The CDR3 DNA reads TGCGCCAGCAGTCAATCGACTTTTGGGACAGCGAACACTGAAGCTTTCTTT. This sequence encodes CASSQSTFGTANTEAFF.